One sample yielded the 30 T cell receptor beta chains listed below, sequenced in a study of CD8 T cells in Susac syndrome. With random hexamers, reverse transcription was performed on about 0.5 to 1 ug of RNA. TCRdb reprocessed the immunoSEQ multiplex PCR reads via MiXCR and lists one record per CDR3 protein. The sample lists over 120,000 distinct CDR3 sequences; approximately 93% were seen once. Sequencing was performed on CD4+ T cells from PBMCs. The receptors here all came from a human donor in good health.

The V and J genes are TRBV3-1 and TRBJ2-5; 7 bases fit TRBD2. J gave up 2 bases and V 4 bases, and 7 bases lay outside the gene matches. The CDR3 loop spans 15 amino acids. Germline loops: CDR1 LGHDT, CDR2 YNNKEL (reference sequence). Here the CDR3 reads CASSPGDYSQETQYF. The CDR3 bases are TGTGCCAGCAGCCCGGGGGACTACTCTCAAGAGACCCAGTACTTC.

The CDR3 DNA reads TGTGCCAGCAGTTACATTTCCCTACTAGCGGGAGAGTTCTTC. It encodes CASSYISLLAGEFF. V gene TRBV6-2 or TRBV6-3 combines with J gene TRBJ2-1, with 11 positions matching TRBD2. CDR1 and CDR2 from the germline V gene are MNHEY and SVGEGT. This CDR3 is built from 14 residues. V lost 2 bases to trimming and J lost 14 bases; unmatched junction nucleotides: 8.

This clonotype has just one count. The gene calls are TRBV6-2 or TRBV6-3 and TRBJ2-1; tentative D call: TRBD2 (5 bases). This CDR3 has 15 residues. Trimming pared 1 base from V and 5 bases from J, leaving 12 bases between. The germline V gene has CDR1 MNHEY and CDR2 SVGEGT. The CDR3 DNA reads as TGTGCCAGCAGTTACTGGGCGGGTGATGACAATGAGCAGTTCTTC. Protein product: CASSYWAGDDNEQFF.

The CDR3 sequence is CASSPWLSSSYEQYF. Here the CDR3 DNA reads TGTGCCAGCTCCCCTTGGTTATCGAGCTCCTACGAGCAGTACTTC. V gene TRBV18 combines with J gene TRBJ2-7; no reliable D call. The CDR3 runs to 15 residues. The germline V gene has CDR1 KGHSH and CDR2 LQKENI. Deletions cut 6 bases from V and 0 bases from J, with 15 bases between.

CDR3 sequence: CASSPTYGEETQYF. In DNA form, the CDR3 reads TGTGCCAGCAGTCCGACCTATGGAGAAGAGACCCAGTACTTC. This chain links TRBV5-4 with TRBJ2-5, with D unclear. The CDR3 is 14 residues long. The germline gives CDR1 SGHNT, CDR2 YYREEE (reference sequence). Trimming left V 5 bases short and J 3 bases short, with 14 bases between.

This clonotype is a singleton in its sample. This chain connects TRBV20-1 to TRBJ2-1; 11 positions agree with TRBD2. This CDR3 contains 15 residues. V gave up 6 bases and J gave up 0 bases; unmatched junction bases: 4. Germline values: CDR1 DFQATT, CDR2 SNEGSKA (reference sequence). The CDR3 spells CSASGTSGSYNEQFF. The CDR3 DNA sequence: TGCAGTGCCAGTGGGACTAGCGGCTCCTACAATGAGCAGTTCTTC.

V is TRBV7-9 and J is TRBJ2-5, with D unclear. The V gene lost 4 bases and the J gene lost 5 bases, with 8 bases spanning the gap. The CDR3 has 12 amino acids. Germline V gene sequence: CDR1 SEHNR, CDR2 FQNEAQ (reference sequence). The CDR3 sequence: CASSSLVETQYF. CDR3 bases: TGTGCCAGCAGCTCCTTGGTCGAGACCCAGTACTTC.

The rearrangement uses TRBV19 and TRBJ2-1, with TRBD1 matching over 9 bases. The V gene end was trimmed by 5 bases and the J gene end by 9 bases; junction bases not matched to a gene: 8. This CDR3 spans 14 amino acids. Germline CDR1 and CDR2: LNHDA and SQIVND (reference sequence). CDR3 nucleotide sequence: TGTGCCAGTAGTTATACAGGGGGCTCAAGTGAGCAGTTCTTC. The encoded protein is CASSYTGGSSEQFF.

The chain's CDR3 is CASSLEGTTDTQYF. DNA for the CDR3: TGCGCCAGCAGCTTGGAGGGGACCACAGATACGCAGTATTTT. The rearrangement joins TRBV5-1 to TRBJ2-3, with D perhaps TRBD1 or TRBD2 (5 bases each). The germline CDR1 and CDR2 sequences are SGHRS and YFSETQ. Trimming took 0 bases from V and 2 from J, leaving 7 bases between them. CDR3 length equals 14 residues. The full variable domain, in which reference TRBV5-1 and TRBJ2-3 provide the parts outside the CDR3, is KAGVTQTPRYLIKTRGQQVTLSCSPISGHRSVSWYQQTPGQGLQFLFEYFSETQRNKGNFPGRFSGRQFSNSRSEMNVSTLELGDSALYLCASSLEGTTDTQYFGPGTRLTVL.

The V call is TRBV4-2, the J call TRBJ1-1; D perhaps matches TRBD1 (5 bases). CDR1 is LGHNA, CDR2 YNFKEQ, per germline. The length of the CDR3 is 15 residues. The V end was cut by 7 bases, the J end by 7 bases, with 22 bases between. CDR3 nucleotides: TGTGCCAGCAACCTCCGACGGGGCAAGGCAGATGAAGCTTTCTTT. Protein sequence: CASNLRRGKADEAFF.

Written as DNA, the CDR3 is TGTGCCAGCAGTTATGGGGGGACTGGAAACACCATATATTTT. This sequence encodes CASSYGGTGNTIYF. The chain joins TRBV6-5 to TRBJ1-3; weak D call: TRBD1 (5 bases). Germline loops: CDR1 MNHEY, CDR2 SVGAGI. The V end was cut by 3 bases, the J end by 2 bases, with 8 bases between. The CDR3 contains 14 residues.

The V gene is TRBV3-1, the J gene TRBJ1-5; tentative D call: TRBD1 (5 bases). The germline V gene has CDR1 LGHDT and CDR2 YNNKEL (reference sequence). V lost 3 bases to trimming and J lost 0 bases, with 9 bases between them. The CDR3 has 15 amino acids. CDR3 nucleotides: TGTGCCAGCAGCCATACGACAGTTAGCAATCAGCCCCAGCATTTT. Translated, it gives CASSHTTVSNQPQHF.

The J gene is TRBJ1-5, the V gene TRBV2, with TRBD1 matching over 8 bases. The germline gives CDR1 SNHLY, CDR2 FYNNEI. Germline trimming cut 6 bases from V and 2 bases from J; bases unmatched to any gene: 3. The CDR3 contains 14 residues. CDR3 sequence: CASSPTGGNQPQHF. In nucleotides, the CDR3 is TGTGCCAGCAGCCCGACAGGGGGCAATCAGCCCCAGCATTTT.

The gene calls are TRBV5-4 and TRBJ2-3, with 8 bases aligning to TRBD2. V was pared by 7 bases and J by 3 bases, with 7 bases of the junction left unmatched. The CDR3 has 14 residues. Germline CDR1 is SGHNT and CDR2 is YYREEE (reference sequence). CDR3 protein: CASAPGGETDTQYF. The CDR3 bases are TGTGCCAGCGCTCCGGGAGGGGAGACAGATACGCAGTATTTT.

This chain uses TRBV6-2 or TRBV6-3 with TRBJ1-5; no definite D call. Germline values: CDR1 MNHEY, CDR2 SVGEGT. The V gene lost 8 bases and the J gene lost 0 bases, with 14 bases spanning the gap. This CDR3 has 15 amino acids. CDR3 residues: CASSWARNSNQPQHF. The CDR3 coding sequence is TGTGCCAGCTCCTGGGCTAGGAATAGCAATCAGCCCCAGCATTTT.

The V gene is TRBV3-1, the J gene TRBJ2-3, with unresolved D. V was cut by 1 base and J by 6 bases, with 5 bases left in between. CDR3 length: 12 amino acids. CDR1 is LGHDT and CDR2 is YNNKEL in the germline V gene (reference sequence). The CDR3 nucleotides read TGTGCCAGCAGCCAAGGGTGGGATACGCAGTATTTT. Residues: CASSQGWDTQYF.

The rearrangement uses TRBV5-4 and TRBJ1-1; D ambiguous. CDR1 is SGHNT and CDR2 is YYREEE in the germline V gene (reference sequence). There are 14 residues in the CDR3. V lost 4 bases and J 4 bases, leaving 14 bases between the germline ends. The CDR3, as DNA: TGTGCCAGCAGCCTCCCGGGGTTGAGCACTGAAGCTTTCTTT. Encoded protein: CASSLPGLSTEAFF. Filled out from reference TRBV5-4 and TRBJ1-1, the complete variable domain reads ETGVTQSPTHLIKTRGQQVTLRCSSQSGHNTVSWYQQALGQGPQFIFQYYREEENGRGNFPPRFSGLQFPNYSSELNVNALELDDSALYLCASSLPGLSTEAFFGQGTRLTVV.

The chain links TRBV3-1 to TRBJ2-5, with a weak D call TRBD2 (6 bases). V lost 1 base and J 9 bases, leaving 18 bases between the germline ends. This CDR3 is 15 amino acids long. Germline CDR1 and CDR2: LGHDT and YNNKEL (reference sequence). The chain's CDR3 is CASSQGGGSGAAQYF. CDR3 DNA sequence: TGTGCCAGCAGCCAAGGGGGAGGTAGCGGCGCGGCCCAGTACTTC.

The genes are TRBV5-1 and TRBJ2-7; 10 bases are shared with TRBD2. The CDR3 contains 15 residues. Germline V lookup: CDR1 SGHRS, CDR2 YFSETQ. J gave up 3 bases and V 0 bases, and 3 bases lay outside the gene matches. The CDR3 protein is CASSLVVAGGYEQYF. DNA of the CDR3: TGCGCCAGCAGCTTGGTGGTAGCGGGAGGCTACGAGCAGTACTTC.

The chain joins TRBV29-1 to TRBJ2-2; 9 bases are a match to TRBD1. J lost 5 bases, V lost 6 bases, and 7 bases had no gene match. The CDR3 runs 14 residues. Germline CDR1 SQVTM, CDR2 ANQGSEA. CDR3 in amino acids: CSVGPGTGTGELFF. CDR3 nucleotide sequence: TGCAGCGTGGGTCCCGGGACAGGGACCGGGGAGCTGTTTTTT.

This clonotype was seen only once. J is TRBJ2-4 and V is TRBV5-8, with 8 positions matching TRBD2. This CDR3 comprises 18 residues. J gave up 0 bases and V 0 bases, and 8 bases lay outside the gene matches. The germline V gene has CDR1 SGHTS and CDR2 YDEGEE. The CDR3 is CASSLGRGGRLAKNIQYF. DNA of the CDR3: TGTGCCAGCAGCTTGGGCCGAGGCGGGAGGCTAGCCAAAAACATTCAGTACTTC.

The gene calls are TRBV7-6 and TRBJ2-2, with 10 bases lining up with TRBD2. J lost 3 bases, V lost 5 bases, and 6 bases had no gene match. This CDR3 comprises 16 residues. Germline loops: CDR1 SGHVS, CDR2 FNYEAQ. CDR3 in amino acids: CASSPLSGRDTGELFF. For the CDR3, the DNA is TGTGCCAGCAGCCCCCTCAGCGGGAGGGACACCGGGGAGCTGTTTTTT.

The chain couples TRBV5-1 to TRBJ1-4; D uncertain. Germline loops: CDR1 SGHRS, CDR2 YFSETQ. V was pared by 0 bases and J by 1 base, with 7 bases between. CDR3 length: 15 amino acids. In DNA, the CDR3 is TGCGCCAGCAGCTTGGCTGGCAGAACTAATGAAAAACTGTTTTTT. Translation gives CASSLAGRTNEKLFF.

The chain combines TRBV12-3 or TRBV12-4 with TRBJ1-1, with 10 bases that match TRBD1. J gave up 3 bases and V 4 bases, and 2 bases lay outside the gene matches. The CDR3 extends over 14 amino acids. The CDR3 DNA sequence: TGTGCCAGCAGTTCGACAGGGGGCTACACTGAAGCTTTCTTT. Its translation: CASSSTGGYTEAFF.

The chain joins TRBV5-6 to TRBJ1-1; D unclear. Trimming shortened V by 2 bases and J by 3 bases, and 11 bases separated the two germline ends. The CDR3 spans 14 residues. From germline, CDR1 is SGHDT and CDR2 YYEEEE. In DNA, the CDR3 is TGTGCCAGCAGCTTATTCGGAGTACACACTGAAGCTTTCTTT. As protein: CASSLFGVHTEAFF.

The chain employs TRBV29-1 and TRBJ2-1; perhaps TRBD1 as D (6 bases). The CDR3 runs 15 residues. Germline lookup yields CDR1 SQVTM and CDR2 ANQGSEA. Trimming took 3 bases from V and 2 from J, leaving 14 bases between them. The CDR3 DNA reads TGCAGCGTTGAGGGGGACACAGCCCCCTACAATGAGCAGTTCTTC. Translating gives CSVEGDTAPYNEQFF.

This sequence joins TRBV2 and TRBJ2-1; D is ambiguous. CDR1 and CDR2 from the germline V gene are SNHLY and FYNNEI. CDR3 length equals 13 residues. V lost 5 bases, J lost 0 bases, and 5 bases lay in between. CDR3 residues: CASSQDSYNEQFF. The CDR3 DNA sequence: TGTGCCAGCAGTCAAGACTCCTACAATGAGCAGTTCTTC.

The V gene is TRBV27, the J gene TRBJ1-2; possibly TRBD1 for D (5 bases). The CDR3 consists of 14 residues. V lost 2 bases and J 4 bases, leaving 11 bases between the germline ends. Germline V gene lookup returns CDR1 MNHEY and CDR2 SMNVEV (reference sequence). As DNA, the CDR3 is TGTGCCAGCAGTTTAAGGGCAGGGCCCTATGGCTACACCTTC. Protein product: CASSLRAGPYGYTF.

This clonotype has a handful of counts. This chain connects TRBV7-9 to TRBJ2-2, with 9 bases fitting TRBD2. With V trimmed by 11 bases and J by 0 bases, 4 bases remained unmatched. The CDR3 consists of 14 residues. The germline V gene encodes CDR1 SEHNR and CDR2 FQNEAQ (reference sequence). The CDR3, as DNA: TGTGCCGGGCTAGCGGGATCGAACACCGGGGAGCTGTTTTTT. It is translated as CAGLAGSNTGELFF.

The V and J genes are TRBV30 and TRBJ2-7, with TRBD1 matching over 9 bases. The CDR3 consists of 14 residues. The V gene end was trimmed by 2 bases and the J gene end by 5 bases; junction bases not matched to a gene: 7. Germline-derived CDR1 and CDR2 are GTSNPN and SVGIG (reference sequence). The CDR3 DNA sequence: TGTGCCTGGAGTTCCGGGACAGGGACCGACGAGCAGTACTTC. Translating gives CAWSSGTGTDEQYF.